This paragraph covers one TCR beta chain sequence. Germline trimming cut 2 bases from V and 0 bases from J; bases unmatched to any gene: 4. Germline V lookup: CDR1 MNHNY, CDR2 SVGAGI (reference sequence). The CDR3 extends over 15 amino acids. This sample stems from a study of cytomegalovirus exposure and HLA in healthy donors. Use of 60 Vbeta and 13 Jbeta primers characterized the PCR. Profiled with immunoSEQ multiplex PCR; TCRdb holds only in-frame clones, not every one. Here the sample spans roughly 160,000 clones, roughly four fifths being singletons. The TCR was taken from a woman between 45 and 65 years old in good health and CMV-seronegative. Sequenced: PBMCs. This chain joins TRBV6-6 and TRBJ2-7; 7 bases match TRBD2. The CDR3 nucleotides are TGTGCCAGCAGTTACCCCCAGCGGGACTCCTACGAGCAGTACTTC. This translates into CASSYPQRDSYEQYF.